This T cell receptor (beta chain) was sequenced during a study of T cells in Graves' hyperthyroidism and ophthalmopathy. In the study overall: Blood from the periphery was taken at initial diagnosis, before any treatment. Points from the study as a whole: Researchers found most expanded thyroid clonotypes above 0.001 in blood as well.

Duration under 3 months, a NOSPECS grade of at least 4, and a Clinical Activity Score of at least 3 characterized the ophthalmopathy patients. The CDR3 length is 13 residues. Germline loops: CDR1 MNHEY, CDR2 SMNVEV (reference sequence). The ends were cut back, 5 bases at V and 5 bases at J, with 10 bases in the middle. This clonotype was found a few times. Its target is not known. TCR beta CDR3 regions were amplified from RNA transcripts. First-round RT-PCR with HTBI primers amplified the TCR CDR3 region. TCRdb re-called the multiplex PCR reads with MiXCR, one entry per CDR3 protein. The table has about 640,000 distinct CDR3 sequences, about a fifth seen once.

Sequencing was done on a sample of blood. This sequence joins TRBV27 and TRBJ2-1; tentatively, D is TRBD1 (6 bases). This TCR derives from a young man with Graves' ophthalmopathy. The CDR3 nucleotides read TGTGCCAGCAGTCACCGACAGGACAATGAGCAGTTCTTC. Its protein is CASSHRQDNEQFF.